The 25 T cell receptor beta chains presented below share a single source sample, sequenced in a study of blood T cells in healthy people across ages. A J-beta primer mix and a sample-barcoded 5' primer were used in a second PCR of roughly 6 to 11 cycles. TCRdb used MiXCR to reprocess the 5' RACE reads, holding one entry per CDR3 protein. The sample comprises 650,000 to 1,000,000 distinct CDR3 sequences, more than 35% of which are singletons, and approximately 18% rests with the top ten. Input material: blood. Receptors originate from an elderly man in good health.

Comments on this clonotype: A clone one base away is much larger, so this may be a read error. This chain joins TRBV7-2 and TRBJ2-1, with D tentatively TRBD2 (6 bases). Germline CDR1 SGHTA, CDR2 FQGNSA. CDR3 size: 15 residues. The chain's CDR3 is CASSWSSSDYSEQFF. Written as DNA, the CDR3 is TGTGCCAGCAGTTGGAGCAGTTCGGACTACAGTGAGCAGTTCTTC.

V is TRBV24-1 and J is TRBJ2-2; 7 bases line up with TRBD2. This CDR3 contains 15 residues. Germline V gene sequence: CDR1 KGHDR, CDR2 SFDVKD. Trimming cost V 4 bases and J 5 bases; bases outside gene matches: 6. The CDR3 DNA reads TGTGCCACCAGTGACGACGGGGGGTGGACCGGGGAGCTGTTTTTT. Protein product: CATSDDGGWTGELFF.

This clonotype has a handful of counts. This chain links TRBV29-1 with TRBJ2-5; D is undetermined. This CDR3 spans 16 amino acids. Germline values: CDR1 SQVTM, CDR2 ANQGSEA. Trimming took off 0 bases at V and 2 bases at J, with 16 bases between the two ends. The CDR3 nucleotides read TGCAGCGTTGAAGATGAAGGCAGGTTGTGGCAAGAGACCCAGTACTTC. It is translated as CSVEDEGRLWQETQYF.

This clonotype was recorded once. This rearrangement joins TRBV29-1 to TRBJ2-4; weak D call: TRBD2 (5 bases). The J call may not be correct, given that the DNA end is closer to TRBJ2-5. The CDR3 covers 12 residues. The germline V gene has CDR1 SQVTM and CDR2 ANQGSEA. CDR3 DNA sequence: TGCAGCGTTGGAGGGTCTCAAGAGACCCAGTACTTC. Protein: CSVGGSQETQYF.

The rearrangement uses TRBV30 and TRBJ1-4; D is possibly TRBD1 (6 bases). The CDR3 consists of 16 residues. V was trimmed by 3 bases and J by 5 bases, leaving 19 bases between them. Germline V lookup: CDR1 GTSNPN, CDR2 SVGIG (reference sequence). CDR3 residues: CAWSGPRTAGNEKLFF. CDR3 nucleotide sequence: TGTGCCTGGAGCGGGCCCAGGACAGCTGGGAATGAAAAACTGTTTTTT.

The V call is TRBV21-1, the J call TRBJ2-3; whether TRBD1, the table's D call, matches the DNA was not checked. TRBV21-1 represents a pseudogene. CDR3 length equals 17 residues. The CDR3 sequence is CASSKEGGATGTDTQYF. Written as DNA, the CDR3 is TGTGCCAGCAGCAAAGAGGGGGGGGCGACGGGAACAGATACGCAGTATTTT.

The V gene is TRBV9, the J gene TRBJ2-5; no firm D call. The CDR3 has 15 residues. Trimming stripped 2 bases from V and 2 bases from J, with 13 bases between. Germline V gives CDR1 SGDLS, CDR2 YYNGEE. The CDR3 DNA is TGTGCCAGCAGCGTCGCCGTCCAGCGTCAAGAGACCCAGTACTTC. Translated, it gives CASSVAVQRQETQYF.

The chain is built from TRBV7-2 and TRBJ2-7; 9 positions match TRBD1. Per germline, CDR1 SGHTA and CDR2 FQGNSA. This CDR3 is 16 amino acids long. V shed 2 bases, J shed 4 bases, and the junction held 9 bases outside the gene matches. This CDR3 is CASSLSGQGIVYEQYF. In nucleotides, the CDR3 is TGTGCCAGCAGCTTAAGTGGACAGGGGATTGTGTACGAGCAGTACTTC.

In its sample, this clonotype was seen once. The chain links TRBV12-3 or TRBV12-4 to TRBJ1-2, with 8 bases identical to TRBD1. V dropped 2 bases and J dropped 7; count of bases not matched to a gene: 6. There are 14 residues in the CDR3. The CDR3 coding sequence is TGTGCCAGCAGTTTATTGGGACAGGTCGGTGGCTACACCTTC. Protein product: CASSLLGQVGGYTF.

This clonotype was seen a handful of times. The chain joins TRBV7-3 to TRBJ2-1, with 14 positions matching TRBD2. This CDR3 is built from 15 residues. Germline lookup yields CDR1 SGHTA and CDR2 FQGTGA. After removal of 4 bases from V and 9 bases from J, the junction contained 5 bases not matched to a gene. Written as DNA, the CDR3 is TGTGCCAGCAGCTCTGGACTAGCGGGAGGCACTGAGCAGTTCTTC. Protein product: CASSSGLAGGTEQFF.

V gene TRBV5-1 combines with J gene TRBJ2-1; weak D call: TRBD2 (5 bases). CDR1 is SGHRS and CDR2 is YFSETQ in the germline V gene. V lost 0 bases and J 8 bases, leaving 12 bases between the germline ends. This CDR3 spans 14 amino acids. The CDR3 DNA follows: TGCGCCAGCAGCTTGGAGAGGGTCAAGGATGAGCAGTTCTTC. It yields the protein CASSLERVKDEQFF.

This clonotype was counted a single time. The chain joins TRBV6-5 to TRBJ2-1, with 14 bases lining up with TRBD2. Germline CDR1 reads MNHEY; CDR2 reads SVGAGI. There are 19 residues in the CDR3. With 4 bases clipped from V and 0 bases from J, the junction kept 8 bases outside the gene matches. The CDR3 reads CASSSGLAGVKSSYNEQFF. CDR3 DNA: TGTGCCAGCAGTTCGGGACTAGCGGGAGTGAAGAGCTCCTACAATGAGCAGTTCTTC.

The table lists this clonotype with a few counts. V usage is TRBV7-9 and J usage is TRBJ2-7, with D possibly being TRBD2 (6 bases). Trimming removed 8 bases at V and 1 base at J, with 15 bases between. Germline values: CDR1 SEHNR, CDR2 FQNEAQ (reference sequence). The CDR3 sequence is 14 residues long. CDR3 amino acids: CASAVAGGSYEQYF. The CDR3 bases are TGTGCCAGCGCGGTCGCCGGGGGATCCTACGAGCAGTACTTC.

The V call is TRBV29-1, the J call TRBJ1-4; D is ambiguous. V was shortened by 6 bases and J by 0 bases, with 14 bases between the two germline ends. The CDR3 loop spans 15 amino acids. Looked up from germline, CDR1 is SQVTM and CDR2 is ANQGSEA. The DNA for the CDR3 is TGCAGCGTGCGTGCGTCCGGGACAACTAATGAAAAACTGTTTTTT. This gives the protein CSVRASGTTNEKLFF.

The CDR3 loop is CSLRAQANTEAFF. The CDR3 bases are TGCAGCCTTAGGGCCCAGGCGAACACTGAAGCTTTCTTT. The chain carries TRBV29-1 and TRBJ1-1; D uncertain. V was clipped by 8 bases and J by 1 base, with 14 bases between them. This CDR3 contains 13 residues. Germline V gives CDR1 SQVTM, CDR2 ANQGSEA.

The gene calls are TRBV6-5 and TRBJ2-1, with 7 bases lining up with TRBD1. The CDR3 is 15 amino acids. V dropped 6 bases and J dropped 7; count of bases not matched to a gene: 12. Germline lookup yields CDR1 MNHEY and CDR2 SVGAGI. CDR3 nucleotides: TGTGCCAGCAGCCAAAACCCAGGGGGTTCAAATGAGCAGTTCTTC. This sequence encodes CASSQNPGGSNEQFF.

As for this clonotype: One junction end does not reproduce the germline sequence, and a read error may be involved. V and J are TRBV4-3 and TRBJ2-3, with 11 nucleotides matching TRBD2. The CDR3 covers 20 residues. In germline, CDR1 is LGHNA, CDR2 YSLEER. The CDR3 is CASRQDITSGSGQRTDTQYF. The CDR3 region has the DNA TGCGCCAGCAGACAAGATATCACTAGCGGGAGTGGCCAGCGCACAGATACGCAGTATTTT.

J is TRBJ2-5 and V is TRBV29-1; D may be TRBD1 or TRBD2 (5 bases each). V lost 7 bases, J lost 11 bases, and 23 bases lay in between. The germline V gene encodes CDR1 SQVTM and CDR2 ANQGSEA. The CDR3 runs to 13 residues. This chain's CDR3 is CSAERAGSNEQYF. The CDR3 region has the DNA TGCAGCGCCGAGAGGGCAGGGAGTAATGAGCAGTACTTC.

The J gene is TRBJ2-5, the V gene TRBV28, with D possibly TRBD1 on 6 matching bases. The DNA matches TRBJ2-7 better at its end, which makes the J call doubtful. Germline V gene sequence: CDR1 MDHEN, CDR2 SYDVKM. The CDR3 covers 15 residues. CDR3 in DNA: TGTGCCAGCAGTTCGTCAGGGGTGGGGACCTACGAGCAGTACTTC. It translates to CASSSSGVGTYEQYF.

This clonotype was observed many times. The V and J genes are TRBV5-1 and TRBJ1-6, with no clear D. This CDR3 comprises 16 residues. V was pared by 4 bases and J by 1 base, with 12 bases between. The germline V gene encodes CDR1 SGHRS and CDR2 YFSETQ. The CDR3 DNA is TGCGCCAGCAGCGCGGGCGGCTCGTCCTATAATTCACCCCTCCACTTT. It specifies CASSAGGSSYNSPLHF. Filled out from reference TRBV5-1 and TRBJ1-6, the complete variable domain reads KAGVTQTPRYLIKTRGQQVTLSCSPISGHRSVSWYQQTPGQGLQFLFEYFSETQRNKGNFPGRFSGRQFSNSRSEMNVSTLELGDSALYLCASSAGGSSYNSPLHFGNGTRLTVT.

This chain joins TRBV20-1 and TRBJ2-1; D is perhaps TRBD2 (6 bases). Looked up from germline, CDR1 is DFQATT and CDR2 is SNEGSKA (reference sequence). With 3 bases removed from V and 4 bases from J, the gap between germline ends came to 10 bases. The CDR3 runs 13 residues. CDR3 region: CSARSREYNEQFF. The CDR3 bases are TGCAGTGCTAGGTCGCGGGAATACAATGAGCAGTTCTTC.

J is TRBJ1-1 and V is TRBV4-3, with 8 nucleotides matching TRBD1. The CDR3 is made up of 14 amino acids. Germline CDR1 and CDR2: LGHNA and YSLEER. J lost 8 bases, V lost 4 bases, and 9 bases had no gene match. CDR3 bases: TGCGCCAGCAGCCCCGAGACAGGGGTGGGGGAAGCTTTCTTT. Its translation: CASSPETGVGEAFF.

This clonotype was observed once. The chain has TRBV29-1 and TRBJ2-7, with 8 bases fitting TRBD2. V was pared by 2 bases and J by 0 bases, with 3 bases of the junction left unmatched. CDR1 is SQVTM, CDR2 ANQGSEA, per germline. This CDR3 spans 14 amino acids. This CDR3 is CSVETAGGSYEQYF. The DNA for the CDR3 is TGCAGCGTTGAAACGGCGGGGGGCTCCTACGAGCAGTACTTC.

The sample holds many counts of this clonotype. The chain is built from TRBV7-2 and TRBJ2-4; D is perhaps TRBD2 (5 bases). Deletions cut 0 bases from V and 0 bases from J, with 9 bases between. The CDR3 length is 16 residues. CDR1 is SGHTA, CDR2 FQGNSA, per germline. CDR3 residues: CASSLASELAKNIQYF. The CDR3 coding sequence is TGTGCCAGCAGCTTAGCTAGCGAGCTAGCCAAAAACATTCAGTACTTC.

This clonotype was seen only a few times. The chain joins TRBV20-1 to TRBJ2-7; D may be TRBD2 (6 bases). The germline V gene has CDR1 DFQATT and CDR2 SNEGSKA (reference sequence). This CDR3 comprises 13 residues. The V and J ends lost 2 bases and 2 bases respectively, with 10 bases between them. Written as DNA, the CDR3 is TGCAGTGCTAGATATTCGGGGGCCTACGAGCAGTACTTC. It translates to CSARYSGAYEQYF.